This T cell receptor (beta chain) was found in a study of blood T cell repertoires in COVID-19. Overall study: Both acute and convalescent COVID-19 samples were obtained from the United States, Italy and Spain. Sources were T cells, B-cell-depleted T cells, or PBMCs; the material itself was cDNA or gDNA.

Original data processing: Reference gene primer amplification in the assay estimated nucleated cell counts. Clones were read by immunoSEQ multiplex PCR, and TCRdb kept only the in-frame ones, dropping some. D and trimming were read from the DNA, whereas the V and J calls and clone size are those reported in that table. Here the sample spans around 180,000 clones, about 74% being singletons. Per the germline V gene, CDR1 is ENHRY and CDR2 is SYGVKD. V was cut by 2 bases and J by 3 bases, with 11 bases left in between. This CDR3 is 14 amino acids long. This clonotype originated in a woman of 80 years or more with acute or convalescent COVID-19. J is TRBJ2-7 and V is TRBV10-3; D gene unclear. The sample taken for sequencing was peripheral blood. In DNA, the CDR3 is TGTGCCATCAGTGAGCTCCGGGTAGGCTACGAGCAGTACTTC. This codes for CAISELRVGYEQYF.